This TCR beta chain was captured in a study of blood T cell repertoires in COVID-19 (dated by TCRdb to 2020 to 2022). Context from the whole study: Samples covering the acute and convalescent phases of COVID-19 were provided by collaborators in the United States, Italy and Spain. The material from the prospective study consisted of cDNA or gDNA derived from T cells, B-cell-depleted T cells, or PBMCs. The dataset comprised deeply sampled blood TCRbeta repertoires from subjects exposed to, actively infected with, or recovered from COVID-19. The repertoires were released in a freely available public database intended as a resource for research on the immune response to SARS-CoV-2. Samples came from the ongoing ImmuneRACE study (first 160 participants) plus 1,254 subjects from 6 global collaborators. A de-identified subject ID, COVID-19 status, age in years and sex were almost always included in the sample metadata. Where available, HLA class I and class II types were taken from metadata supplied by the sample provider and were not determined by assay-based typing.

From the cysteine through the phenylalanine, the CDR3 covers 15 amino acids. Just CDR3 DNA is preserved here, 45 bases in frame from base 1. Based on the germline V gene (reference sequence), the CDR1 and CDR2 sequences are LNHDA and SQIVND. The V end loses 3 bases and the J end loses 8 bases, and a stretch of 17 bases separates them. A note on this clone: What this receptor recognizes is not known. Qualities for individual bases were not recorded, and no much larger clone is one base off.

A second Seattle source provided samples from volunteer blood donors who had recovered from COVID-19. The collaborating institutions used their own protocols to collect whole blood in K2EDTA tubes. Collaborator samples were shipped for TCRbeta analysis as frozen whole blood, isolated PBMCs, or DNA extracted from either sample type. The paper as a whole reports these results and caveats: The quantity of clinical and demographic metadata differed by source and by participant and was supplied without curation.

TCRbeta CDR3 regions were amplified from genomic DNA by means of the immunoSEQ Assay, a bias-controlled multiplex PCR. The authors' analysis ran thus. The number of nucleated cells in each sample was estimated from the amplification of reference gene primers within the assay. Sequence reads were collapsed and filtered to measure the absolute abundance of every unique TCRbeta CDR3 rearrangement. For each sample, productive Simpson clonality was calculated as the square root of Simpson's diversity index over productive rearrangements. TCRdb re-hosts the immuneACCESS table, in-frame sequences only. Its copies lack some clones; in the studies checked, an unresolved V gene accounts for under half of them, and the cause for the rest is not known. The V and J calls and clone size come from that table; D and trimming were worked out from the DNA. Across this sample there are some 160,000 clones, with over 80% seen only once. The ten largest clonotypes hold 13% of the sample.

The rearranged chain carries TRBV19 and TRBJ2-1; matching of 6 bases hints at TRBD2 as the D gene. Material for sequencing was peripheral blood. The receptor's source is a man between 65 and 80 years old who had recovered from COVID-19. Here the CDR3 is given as CASSIQLARGYEQFF. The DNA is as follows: TGTGCCAGTAGTATTCAACTAGCTAGGGGATATGAGCAGTTCTTC.